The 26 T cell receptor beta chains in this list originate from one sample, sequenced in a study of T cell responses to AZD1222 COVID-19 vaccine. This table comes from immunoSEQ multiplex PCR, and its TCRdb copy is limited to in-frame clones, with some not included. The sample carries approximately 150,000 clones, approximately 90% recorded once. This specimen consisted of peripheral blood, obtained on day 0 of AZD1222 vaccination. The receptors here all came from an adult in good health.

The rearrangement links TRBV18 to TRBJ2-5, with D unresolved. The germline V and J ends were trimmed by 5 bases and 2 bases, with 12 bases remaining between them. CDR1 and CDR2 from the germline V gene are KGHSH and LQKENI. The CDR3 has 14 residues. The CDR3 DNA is TGTGCCAGCTCAGAGGCTGTATATCAAGAGACCCAGTACTTC. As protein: CASSEAVYQETQYF.

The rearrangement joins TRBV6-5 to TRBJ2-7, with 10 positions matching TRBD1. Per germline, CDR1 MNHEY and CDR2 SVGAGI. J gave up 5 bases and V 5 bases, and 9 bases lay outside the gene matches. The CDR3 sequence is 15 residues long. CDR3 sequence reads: CASSRPGQGWDEQYF. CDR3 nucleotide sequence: TGTGCCAGCAGTCGACCGGGACAGGGGTGGGACGAGCAGTACTTC.

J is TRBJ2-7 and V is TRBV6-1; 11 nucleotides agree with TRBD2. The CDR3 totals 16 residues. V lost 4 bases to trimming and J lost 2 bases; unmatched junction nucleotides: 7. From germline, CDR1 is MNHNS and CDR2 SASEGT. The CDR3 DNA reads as TGTGCCAGCAGTGTCACAGTAGCGGGAGGGCCCTACGAGCAGTACTTC. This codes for CASSVTVAGGPYEQYF.

For the CDR3, the DNA is TGCGCCAGTTCCGGGGCAGGGGGCAGCGGGTCCTACAATGAGCAGTTCTTC. It yields the protein CASSGAGGSGSYNEQFF. The chain recombines TRBV4-1 with TRBJ2-1; 8 nucleotides align to TRBD1. The trim removed 9 bases at V and 1 base at J, leaving 14 bases unmatched. Germline CDR1 MGHRA, CDR2 YSYEKL. The CDR3 spans 17 residues.

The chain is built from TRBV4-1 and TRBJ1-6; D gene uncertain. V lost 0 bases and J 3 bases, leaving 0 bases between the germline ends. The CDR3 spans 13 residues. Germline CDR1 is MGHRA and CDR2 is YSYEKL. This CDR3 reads CASSQDYNSPLHF. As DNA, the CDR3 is TGCGCCAGCAGCCAAGACTATAATTCACCCCTCCACTTT.

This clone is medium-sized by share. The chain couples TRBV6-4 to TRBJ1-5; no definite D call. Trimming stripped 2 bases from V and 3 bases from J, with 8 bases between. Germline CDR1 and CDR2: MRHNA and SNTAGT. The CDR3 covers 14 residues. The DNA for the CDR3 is TGTGCCAGCAGTGACAGGGTCGACAATCAGCCCCAGCATTTT. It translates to CASSDRVDNQPQHF.

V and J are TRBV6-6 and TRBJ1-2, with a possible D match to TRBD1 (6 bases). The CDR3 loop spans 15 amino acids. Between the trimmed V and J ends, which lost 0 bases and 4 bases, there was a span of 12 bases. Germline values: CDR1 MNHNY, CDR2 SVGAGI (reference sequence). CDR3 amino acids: CASSYSQGSSYGYTF. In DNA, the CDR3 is TGTGCCAGCAGTTACTCCCAGGGGTCGTCCTATGGCTACACCTTC.

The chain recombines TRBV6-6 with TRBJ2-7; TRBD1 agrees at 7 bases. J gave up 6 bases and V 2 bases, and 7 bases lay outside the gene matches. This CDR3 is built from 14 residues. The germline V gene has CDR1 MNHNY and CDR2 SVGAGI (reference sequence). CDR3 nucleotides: TGTGCCAGCAGTTACGAACAGGGGATCGGCGAGCAGTACTTC. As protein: CASSYEQGIGEQYF.

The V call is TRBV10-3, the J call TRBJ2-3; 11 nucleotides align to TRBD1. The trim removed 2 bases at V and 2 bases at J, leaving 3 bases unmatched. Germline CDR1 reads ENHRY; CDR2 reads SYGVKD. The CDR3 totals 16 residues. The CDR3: CAISERTGGYTDTQYF. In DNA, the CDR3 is TGTGCCATCAGTGAGCGGACAGGGGGCTACACAGATACGCAGTATTTT.

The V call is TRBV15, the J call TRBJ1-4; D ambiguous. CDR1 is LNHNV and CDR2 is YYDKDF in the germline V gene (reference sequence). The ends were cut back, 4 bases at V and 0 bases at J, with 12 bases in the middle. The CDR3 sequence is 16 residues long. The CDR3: CATSKTTGTTNEKLFF. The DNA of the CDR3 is TGTGCCACCAGCAAAACTACGGGGACAACTAATGAAAAACTGTTTTTT.

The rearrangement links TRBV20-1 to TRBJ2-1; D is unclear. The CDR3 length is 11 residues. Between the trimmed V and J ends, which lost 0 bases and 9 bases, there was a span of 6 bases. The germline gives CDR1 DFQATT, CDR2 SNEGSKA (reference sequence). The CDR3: CSARDRGEQFF. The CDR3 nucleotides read TGCAGTGCTAGAGATAGAGGTGAGCAGTTCTTC.

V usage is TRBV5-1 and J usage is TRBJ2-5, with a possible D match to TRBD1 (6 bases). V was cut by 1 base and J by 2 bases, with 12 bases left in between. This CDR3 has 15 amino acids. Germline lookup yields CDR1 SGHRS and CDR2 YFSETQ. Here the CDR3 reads CASSLSPGEQETQYF. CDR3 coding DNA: TGCGCCAGCAGCTTGTCTCCAGGGGAACAAGAGACCCAGTACTTC.

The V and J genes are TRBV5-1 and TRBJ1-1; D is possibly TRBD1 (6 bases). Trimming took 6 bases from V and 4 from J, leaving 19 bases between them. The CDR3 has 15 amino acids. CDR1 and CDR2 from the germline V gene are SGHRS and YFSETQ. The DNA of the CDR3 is TGCGCCAGCACCAGCTCAAACAGGGCGAGCACTGAAGCTTTCTTT. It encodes CASTSSNRASTEAFF.

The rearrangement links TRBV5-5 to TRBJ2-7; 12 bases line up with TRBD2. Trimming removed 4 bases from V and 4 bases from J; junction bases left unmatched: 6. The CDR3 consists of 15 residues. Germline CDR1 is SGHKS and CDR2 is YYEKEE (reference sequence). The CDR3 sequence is CASSPRLAGVYEQYF. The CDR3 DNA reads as TGTGCCAGCAGCCCCCGACTAGCGGGAGTTTACGAGCAGTACTTC.

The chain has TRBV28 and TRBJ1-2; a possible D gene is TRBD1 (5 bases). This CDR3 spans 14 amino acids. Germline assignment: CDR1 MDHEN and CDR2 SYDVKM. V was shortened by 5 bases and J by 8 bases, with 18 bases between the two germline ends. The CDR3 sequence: CASSPHQGGGGYTF. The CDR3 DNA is TGTGCCAGCAGTCCTCACCAGGGAGGAGGAGGCTACACCTTC.

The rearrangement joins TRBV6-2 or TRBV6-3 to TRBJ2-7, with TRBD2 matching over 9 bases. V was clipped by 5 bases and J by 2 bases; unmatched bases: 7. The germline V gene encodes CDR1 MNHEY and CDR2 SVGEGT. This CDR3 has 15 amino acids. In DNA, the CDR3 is TGTGCCAGCAGTCGGACTAGCGCCTTGCCCTACGAGCAGTACTTC. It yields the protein CASSRTSALPYEQYF.

The CDR3 sequence: CASSLGTVYNEQFF. The CDR3 DNA is TGTGCCAGCAGTTTAGGGACGGTCTACAATGAGCAGTTCTTC. V gene TRBV27 combines with J gene TRBJ2-1, with D possibly called TRBD1 or TRBD2 (5 bases each). V was clipped by 2 bases and J by 3 bases, with 8 bases between them. The CDR3 sequence is 14 residues long. Germline values: CDR1 MNHEY, CDR2 SMNVEV (reference sequence).

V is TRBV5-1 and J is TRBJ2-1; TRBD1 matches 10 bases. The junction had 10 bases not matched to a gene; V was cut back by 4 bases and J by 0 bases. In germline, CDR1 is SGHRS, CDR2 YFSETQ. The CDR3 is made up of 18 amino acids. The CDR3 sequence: CASSRRRQGASSYNEQFF. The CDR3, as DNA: TGCGCCAGCAGCCGTAGGAGACAGGGGGCAAGCTCCTACAATGAGCAGTTCTTC.

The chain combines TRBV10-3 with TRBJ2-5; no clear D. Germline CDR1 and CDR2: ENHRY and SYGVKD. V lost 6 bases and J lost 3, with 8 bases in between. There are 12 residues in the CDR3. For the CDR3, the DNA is TGTGCCATCAGGGCTGGGGAAGAGACCCAGTACTTC. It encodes CAIRAGEETQYF.

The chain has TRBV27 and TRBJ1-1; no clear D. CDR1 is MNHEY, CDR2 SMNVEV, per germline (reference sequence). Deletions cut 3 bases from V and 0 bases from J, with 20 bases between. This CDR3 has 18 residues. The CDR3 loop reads CASSLAWPGGIMNTEAFF. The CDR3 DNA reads TGTGCCAGCAGTTTGGCCTGGCCGGGCGGTATCATGAACACTGAAGCTTTCTTT.

For the CDR3, the DNA is TGTGCCAGCAGTTTAAACAGATACTATGGCTACACCTTC. Amino acid sequence: CASSLNRYYGYTF. This sequence joins TRBV27 and TRBJ1-2; D is unclear. In germline, CDR1 is MNHEY, CDR2 SMNVEV (reference sequence). The germline V and J ends were trimmed by 2 bases and 3 bases, with 7 bases remaining between them. The CDR3 loop spans 13 amino acids.

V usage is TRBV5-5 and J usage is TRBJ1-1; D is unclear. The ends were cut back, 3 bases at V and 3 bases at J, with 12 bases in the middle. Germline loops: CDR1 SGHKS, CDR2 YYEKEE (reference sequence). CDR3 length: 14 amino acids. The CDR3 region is CASSSQPGHTEAFF. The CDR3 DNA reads TGTGCCAGCAGCTCCCAGCCCGGGCACACTGAAGCTTTCTTT.

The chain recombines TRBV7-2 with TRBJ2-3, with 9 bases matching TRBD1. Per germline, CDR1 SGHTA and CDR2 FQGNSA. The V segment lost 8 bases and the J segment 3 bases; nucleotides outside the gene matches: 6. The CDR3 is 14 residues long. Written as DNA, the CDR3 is TGTGCCAGCCTCTGGACAGGGGCAACAGATACGCAGTATTTT. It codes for CASLWTGATDTQYF.

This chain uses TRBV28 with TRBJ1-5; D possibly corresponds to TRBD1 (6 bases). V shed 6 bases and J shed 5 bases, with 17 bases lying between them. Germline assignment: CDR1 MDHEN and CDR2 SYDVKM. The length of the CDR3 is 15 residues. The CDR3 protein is CASSSTAGEDQPQHF. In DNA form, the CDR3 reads TGTGCCAGCAGCTCCACGGCAGGGGAAGATCAGCCCCAGCATTTT.

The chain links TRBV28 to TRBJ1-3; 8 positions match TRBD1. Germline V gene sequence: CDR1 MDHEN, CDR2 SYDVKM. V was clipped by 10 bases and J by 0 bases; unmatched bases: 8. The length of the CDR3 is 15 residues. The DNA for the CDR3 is TGTGCCACCGCGACAGGGGTGAGCTCTGGAAACACCATATATTTT. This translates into CATATGVSSGNTIYF.

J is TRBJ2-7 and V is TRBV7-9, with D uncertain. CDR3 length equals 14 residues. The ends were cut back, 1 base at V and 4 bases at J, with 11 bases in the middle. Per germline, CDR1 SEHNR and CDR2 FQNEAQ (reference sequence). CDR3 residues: CASSLVEVLYEQYF. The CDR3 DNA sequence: TGTGCCAGCAGCTTAGTAGAGGTACTGTACGAGCAGTACTTC.